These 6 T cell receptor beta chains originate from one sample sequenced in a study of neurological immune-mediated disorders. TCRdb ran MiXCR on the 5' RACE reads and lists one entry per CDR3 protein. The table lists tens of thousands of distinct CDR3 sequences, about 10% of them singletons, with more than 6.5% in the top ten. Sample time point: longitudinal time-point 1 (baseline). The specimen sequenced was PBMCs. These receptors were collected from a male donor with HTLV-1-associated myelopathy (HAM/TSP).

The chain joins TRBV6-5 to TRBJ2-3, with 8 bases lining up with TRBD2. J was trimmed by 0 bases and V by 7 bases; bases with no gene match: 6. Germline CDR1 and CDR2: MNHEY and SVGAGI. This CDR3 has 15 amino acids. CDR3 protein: CASILAGISTDTQYF. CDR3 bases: TGTGCCAGCATTCTAGCGGGTATCAGCACAGATACGCAGTATTTT.

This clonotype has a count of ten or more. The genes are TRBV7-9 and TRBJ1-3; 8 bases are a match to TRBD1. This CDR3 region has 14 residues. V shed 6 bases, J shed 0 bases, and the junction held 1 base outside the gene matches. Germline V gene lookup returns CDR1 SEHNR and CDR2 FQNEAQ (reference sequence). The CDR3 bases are TGTGCCAGCAGGGGGACAGGCTCTGGAAACACCATATATTTT. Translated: CASRGTGSGNTIYF.

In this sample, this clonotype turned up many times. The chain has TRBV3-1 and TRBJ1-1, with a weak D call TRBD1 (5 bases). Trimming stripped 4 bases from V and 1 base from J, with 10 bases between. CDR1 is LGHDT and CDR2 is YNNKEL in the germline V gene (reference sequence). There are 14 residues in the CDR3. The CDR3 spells CASSPTQGNTEAFF. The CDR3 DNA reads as TGTGCCAGCAGCCCAACTCAGGGGAACACTGAAGCTTTCTTT.

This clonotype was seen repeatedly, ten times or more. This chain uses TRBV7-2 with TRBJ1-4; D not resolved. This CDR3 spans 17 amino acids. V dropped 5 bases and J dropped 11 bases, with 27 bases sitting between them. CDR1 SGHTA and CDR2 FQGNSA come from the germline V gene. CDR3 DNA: TGTGCCAGCAGCCCCCCGGGGATCGGTGGGTTATTGCGGAAACTGTTTTTT. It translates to CASSPPGIGGLLRKLFF.

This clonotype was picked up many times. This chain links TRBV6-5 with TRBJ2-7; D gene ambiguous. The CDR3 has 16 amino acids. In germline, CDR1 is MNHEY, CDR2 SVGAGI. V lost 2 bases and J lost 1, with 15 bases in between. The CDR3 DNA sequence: TGTGCCAGCAGTTACCGCCCGGGCGAGAGGTCCTACGAGCAGTACTTC. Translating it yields CASSYRPGERSYEQYF.

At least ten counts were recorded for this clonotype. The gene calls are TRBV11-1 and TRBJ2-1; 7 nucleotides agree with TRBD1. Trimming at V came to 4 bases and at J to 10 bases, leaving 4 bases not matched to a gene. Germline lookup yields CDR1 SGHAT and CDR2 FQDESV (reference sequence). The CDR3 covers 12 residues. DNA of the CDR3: TGTGCCAGCAGCTCCGACAGGGAGGAGCAGTTCTTC. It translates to CASSSDREEQFF.